The rows below give T cell receptor beta chains drawn from one sample of a study of T cell clonotyping in hematopoietic cell transplantation. Clones were sequenced by immunoSEQ multiplex PCR, and TCRdb holds only the in-frame ones, with some missing. The sample lists about 4,600 clones, about 76% occurring once. Material: peripheral blood mononuclear cells, obtained 100 days after allogeneic stem cell transplant. The origin of the receptors is a female patient aged 50-59 years who had an allogeneic stem cell transplant from an unrelated donor, so the T cells may come from the graft donor. Some clones in this sample may be carry-over from other donors' samples. CDR3s include the opening cysteine and the closing phenylalanine or tryptophan. Each record gives: J gene, D gene, V gene, clone size, CDR3 protein, CDR3 DNA. D genes are given only for firm matches. Only some rows state a clone size, as once, few, many or a class for expanded clones.

>TRBJ2-7|NA|TRBV29-1|NA
CSVGLGLSYEQYF
TGCAGCGTCGGTCTGGGGTTATCCTACGAGCAGTACTTC
>TRBJ1-2|NA|TRBV4-1|NA
CASSRGGYYGYTF
TGCGCCAGCAGCCGGGGGGGTTACTATGGCTACACCTTC
>TRBJ2-7|NA|TRBV29-1|NA
CSAASGSSYEQYF
TGCAGCGCCGCCTCCGGGAGCTCCTACGAGCAGTACTTC
>TRBJ1-1|NA|TRBV6-4|few
CASSPSPGNTEAFF
TGTGCCAGCAGTCCTTCGCCAGGGAACACTGAAGCTTTCTTT
>TRBJ2-2|NA|TRBV5-6|large
CASSWSSGELFF
TGTGCCAGCAGCTGGAGTTCCGGGGAGCTGTTTTTT
>TRBJ2-2|NA|TRBV19|NA
CASSIDRINTGELFF
TGTGCCAGTAGTATAGACAGGATTAACACCGGGGAGCTGTTTTTT
>TRBJ1-5|TRBD1|TRBV7-8|NA
CASSQLTGVVQPQHF
TGTGCCAGCAGCCAACTAACAGGGGTGGTGCAGCCCCAGCATTTT
>TRBJ1-2|NA|TRBV14|few
CASSPTLILGYTF
TGTGCCAGCAGCCCGACTCTGATATTGGGCTACACCTTC
>TRBJ2-1|NA|TRBV11-3|NA
CASSLGVWSYNEQFF
TGTGCCAGCAGCTTAGGGGTTTGGTCCTACAATGAGCAGTTCTTC
>TRBJ1-5|NA|TRBV14|NA
CASSLRQTINQPQHF
TGTGCCAGCAGCCTCCGACAGACCATCAATCAGCCCCAGCATTTT
>TRBJ1-5|TRBD1|TRBV7-2|NA
CASSLAGQSLNQPQHF
TGTGCCAGCAGCTTAGCGGGACAGTCACTCAATCAGCCCCAGCATTTT
>TRBJ1-1|NA|TRBV29-1|NA
CSVRTQGMNTEAFF
TGCAGCGTTCGGACTCAGGGGATGAACACTGAAGCTTTCTTT
>TRBJ1-4|NA|TRBV19|few
CAISPTAGDFEKLFF
TGTGCCATCTCGCCCACGGCAGGGGATTTTGAAAAACTGTTTTTT
>TRBJ1-2|NA|TRBV30|NA
CAWSVSALGSYTF
TGTGCCTGGAGTGTAAGCGCCCTCGGGAGCTACACCTTC
>TRBJ1-5|NA|TRBV30|NA
CAWSSGNSNQPQHF
TGTGCCTGGAGTAGCGGGAATAGCAATCAGCCCCAGCATTTT
>TRBJ2-1|NA|TRBV7-2|NA
CASSPEFSGNEQFF
TGTGCCAGCAGCCCAGAATTCTCTGGAAATGAGCAGTTCTTC
>TRBJ2-5|TRBD1|TRBV29-1|NA
CSVVRQGAQETQYF
TGCAGCGTCGTCCGACAGGGGGCTCAAGAGACCCAGTACTTC
>TRBJ1-2|TRBD1|TRBV27|NA
CASSLTGNYGYTF
TGTGCCAGCAGTTTGACAGGGAACTATGGCTACACCTTC
>TRBJ2-7|NA|TRBV7-9|NA
CASSLDASSPEEQYF
TGTGCCAGCAGTTTGGACGCTAGCTCTCCGGAGGAGCAGTACTTC
>TRBJ2-2|TRBD1|TRBV19|NA
CASSISGQGSPRRPTTGELFF
TGTGCCAGTAGTATCTCGGGACAGGGTTCCCCTCGACGCCCTACAACCGGGGAGCTGTTTTTT
>TRBJ2-1|NA|TRBV19|NA
CASSTNPGSYNEQFF
TGTGCCAGTAGTACAAATCCCGGTTCCTACAATGAGCAGTTCTTC
>TRBJ1-6|NA|TRBV4-2|NA
CASSQAFGAYNSPLHF
TGTGCCAGCAGCCAAGCGTTCGGGGCATATAATTCACCCCTCCACTTT
>TRBJ2-6|NA|TRBV25-1|NA
CASSGTDPSGANVLTF
TGTGCCAGCAGTGGGACAGACCCCTCTGGGGCCAACGTCCTGACTTTC
>TRBJ2-7|NA|TRBV19|large
CASSIAGAAYEQYF
TGTGCCAGTAGTATAGCCGGGGCCGCCTACGAGCAGTACTTC
>TRBJ2-2|NA|TRBV11-3|large
CASSPRGYTGELFF
TGTGCCAGCAGCCCTCGGGGGTACACCGGGGAGCTGTTTTTT
>TRBJ2-5|TRBD1|TRBV5-8|NA
CASSSTGMETQYF
TGTGCCAGCAGCTCGACAGGGATGGAGACCCAGTACTTC
>TRBJ1-1|TRBD1|TRBV19|NA
CASSIGTVEAFF
TGTGCCAGTAGTATCGGGACAGTTGAAGCTTTCTTT
>TRBJ2-7|TRBD1|TRBV4-2|NA
CASSQLGGGQGAYEQYF
TGTGCCAGCAGCCAATTAGGCGGCGGACAGGGGGCCTACGAGCAGTACTTC
>TRBJ2-3|NA|TRBV19|NA
CASSRTVGTDTQYF
TGTGCCAGTAGTAGAACAGTAGGTACAGATACGCAGTATTTT